The rows below give T cell receptor beta chains drawn from one sample of a study of blood T cell repertoires in COVID-19. Clones were read by immunoSEQ multiplex PCR, and TCRdb kept only the in-frame ones, dropping some. The profile shows about 310,000 clones, roughly 91% of them singletons. The sequenced sample consisted of peripheral blood. These receptors were collected from a man aged 50 or older with active or convalescent COVID-19. CDR3s leave out the opening cysteine and the closing phenylalanine or tryptophan.

length | J | V | CDR3
11 | TRBJ2-1 | TRBV28 | ASSRTSHNEQF
11 | TRBJ2-5 | TRBV24-1 | ATSASPQETQY
9 | TRBJ2-7 | TRBV7-9 | ASSSQYEQY
12 | TRBJ1-1 | TRBV30 | AWRLERRNTEAF
13 | TRBJ1-3 | TRBV18 | ASSPERSSGNTIY
14 | TRBJ1-5 | TRBV10-3 | AISGTGTSSNQPQH
10 | TRBJ2-3 | TRBV29-1 | SVYRGTDTQY
11 | TRBJ1-3 | TRBV12-3/TRBV12-4 | ASSIHSGNTIY
14 | TRBJ2-2 | TRBV29-1 | SVEGGAGPNTGELF
14 | TRBJ2-2 | TRBV6-2/TRBV6-3 | ASSQPLGSAPGELF
14 | TRBJ1-1 | TRBV27 | ASSLSLREINTEAF
13 | TRBJ2-7 | TRBV7-2 | ASSLAGLSSYEQY
9 | TRBJ1-2 | TRBV20-1 | SLGGSYGYT
14 | TRBJ1-1 | TRBV18 | ASSQSGTGGNTEAF
18 | TRBJ2-3 | TRBV16 | ASGGQRTGTSGGATDTQY
15 | TRBJ2-7 | TRBV11-2 | ATSRGVGTGFSYEQY
16 | TRBJ1-5 | TRBV3-1/TRBV3-2 | ASSQDRGRDGSNQPQH
10 | TRBJ2-5 | TRBV21-1 | ASGTDQETQY
8 | TRBJ1-1 | TRBV28 | ASTRGKAF
12 | TRBJ1-2 | TRBV14 | ASSPGPGGYGYT
15 | TRBJ2-7 | TRBV28 | ASSLSRWGTRSYEQY
12 | TRBJ1-2 | TRBV7-8 | ASSPQEGSYGYT
10 | TRBJ1-6 | TRBV5-1 | ASREGDSPLH
15 | TRBJ1-4 | TRBV29-1 | SVKGGTGGASNEKLF
11 | TRBJ2-3 | TRBV19 | ASKDRVRNTQY
13 | TRBJ2-2 | TRBV7-2 | ASSLRGSNTGELF
12 | TRBJ1-1 | TRBV5-1 | ASSAAGSGTEAF
12 | TRBJ1-4 | TRBV28 | ASRTGTALEKLF
14 | TRBJ1-2 | TRBV6-5 | ASSYADRAFAGGYT
14 | TRBJ2-7 | TRBV11-2 | ASSWGRKAEPYEQY
13 | TRBJ2-1 | TRBV27 | ASSLRGGNYNEQF
12 | TRBJ1-2 | TRBV29-1 | SVEVGQSPYGYT
16 | TRBJ2-1 | TRBV28 | ASSSPVVTESSYNEQF
12 | TRBJ1-2 | TRBV5-1 | ASSLVRGGKGYT
11 | TRBJ2-5 | TRBV7-2 | ASSFAGDWTQY
13 | TRBJ2-7 | TRBV7-2 | ASSLWASESYEQY
13 | TRBJ2-7 | TRBV2 | ASSAGATGWAQQY
13 | TRBJ1-1 | TRBV28 | ASLRGDRADTEAF
11 | TRBJ1-2 | TRBV14 | ASSQDPLIGYT
18 | TRBJ1-1 | TRBV30 | AWSNGYNSFALEGDTEAF
13 | TRBJ1-2 | TRBV11-2 | ASSLDPGIGYGYT
13 | TRBJ1-5 | TRBV5-5 | ASSVRTGGGQPQH
14 | TRBJ2-3 | TRBV9 | ASSVVSRGFTDTQY
10 | TRBJ2-5 | TRBV9 | ASSVVEETQY
12 | TRBJ2-7 | TRBV18 | ASSPQESVYEQY
11 | TRBJ2-1 | TRBV19 | ASSYRVRNEQF
14 | TRBJ2-1 | TRBV11-2 | ASSLEYSGGAREQF
14 | TRBJ2-3 | TRBV7-6 | ASSLETGGPTDTQY
13 | TRBJ2-3 | TRBV5-1 | ASSLPSSEADTQY
12 | TRBJ1-2 | TRBV24-1 | ATSDSGTPGGYT
15 | TRBJ2-4 | TRBV9 | ASSPTSGGASKNIQY
15 | TRBJ1-1 | TRBV7-8 | ASSLVSRRQGNTEAF
14 | TRBJ2-1 | TRBV5-1 | ASSLRSGRAVGEQF
12 | TRBJ1-5 | TRBV7-8 | ASSLSTGNQPQH
13 | TRBJ1-4 | TRBV11-2 | ASRHRGASNEKLF
12 | TRBJ1-5 | TRBV19 | ASTTLGNLQPQH
12 | TRBJ1-1 | TRBV29-1 | SVEDYGGLGEAF
16 | TRBJ2-2 | TRBV18 | ASSPVTSGGPNTGELF
13 | TRBJ2-7 | TRBV19 | ASSTGLAVSYEQY